This paragraph reports one T cell receptor (beta chain). No antigen is known for it. Per-base quality was not reported, and no clone a single base away is much larger than it. The sample belongs to a study of blood T cell repertoires in COVID-19 (dated by TCRdb to 2018 to 2020). Context from the whole study: Collaborator samples came from the United States, Italy and Spain and covered acute and convalescent phases of COVID-19. The prospective study material was composed of cDNA or gDNA derived from T cells, B-cell-depleted T cells, or PBMCs. Subjects who had been exposed to COVID-19, were actively infected with it, or had recovered from it provided the deeply sampled blood TCRbeta repertoires that made up the dataset. The repertoires were released in a freely available public database meant as a resource for research on the immune response to SARS-CoV-2. The samples were drawn from two sources: the first 160 participants of the ongoing ImmuneRACE study, and 950 to 1,500 subjects contributed by 6 global collaborators. The sample metadata nearly always contained a de-identified subject ID, COVID-19 status, age in years and sex. Where available, HLA class I and class II types were taken from metadata supplied by the sample provider and were not determined by assay-based typing. The investigation overall reported the following: How much clinical and demographic metadata was included differed by source and by participant, and the metadata was provided uncurated.

Enrolling through a virtual design, the prospective study's participants ranged in age from about 18 to 89 years and lived across 20 to 25 United States geographic areas. Cohort assignment in the prospective study relied on participant-reported clinical history from a screening survey and a study questionnaire. ImmuneRACE Cohort 3 recovered participants were defined by two consecutive negative NP/OP PCR tests, healthcare professional clearance, or symptom resolution. In the prospective study, mobile phlebotomists collected whole blood, serum and a nasopharyngeal or oropharyngeal swab from each participant. Prospective study participants could optionally give additional blood draws and questionnaires over a roughly 2-month period. Blood samples from the prospective study were shipped frozen or at room temperature prior to DNA extraction. TCRbeta CDR3 regions were amplified from genomic DNA by means of the immunoSEQ Assay, a bias-controlled multiplex PCR. The authors' pipeline ran thus. Within the assay, amplification of reference gene primers was used to estimate how many nucleated cells each sample contained. Sequence reads were collapsed and filtered to measure the absolute abundance of every unique TCRbeta CDR3 rearrangement. For each sample, productive Simpson clonality was calculated by taking the square root of Simpson's diversity index across productive rearrangements. Here the immuneACCESS table is served through TCRdb, limited to in-frame sequences with V and J called. Missing clones are a known gap in these copies; in checked studies unresolved V genes cover under half, and the rest lacks a known reason. V, J and clone size were drawn from that table, and D and trimming were deduced from the DNA. In this sample the table shows about 480,000 clones, about 88% of which occur a single time. The ten largest clonotypes hold approximately 8.3% of the sample.

CDR1 MDHEN and CDR2 SYDVKM are derived from the germline V gene. The CDR3, cysteine through phenylalanine, is 14 amino acids long. Solely the CDR3 DNA is kept, with 42 bases framed from the first base. Cut back by 3 bases and 4 bases, the V and J ends lie 10 bases apart. The sample comprised PBMCs or T cells enriched from blood (not recorded which). This TCR came from a woman in her fifties or sixties who had recovered from COVID-19. In this chain, TRBV28 is recombined with TRBJ1-3; the D segment cannot be called with confidence. The CDR3 in this case is CASSLGVSGNTIYF. The sequenced DNA: TGTGCCAGCAGTTTGGGAGTAAGCGGAAACACCATATATTTT.